The 26 T cell receptor beta chains given below trace back to one sample, sequenced in a study of shared clonotypes between healthy human individuals. TCRdb's copy holds only in-frame clones and misses some; the assay was immunoSEQ multiplex PCR. The sample has a few million clones; around nine tenths are singletons. The specimen sequenced was naive CD4+ T cells sorted from blood. Specified subset: CD45RA+ positively selected. These receptors were collected from a man aged 18 to 29 in good health.

The V call is TRBV7-9, the J call TRBJ2-1; a weak D match, TRBD1 (6 bases). The CDR3 is 11 residues long. Germline assignment: CDR1 SEHNR and CDR2 FQNEAQ (reference sequence). V was pared by 6 bases and J by 7 bases, with 7 bases between. CDR3 protein: CASRGANEQFF. CDR3 DNA: TGTGCCAGCAGGGGGGCGAATGAGCAGTTCTTC.

The rearrangement links TRBV7-2 to TRBJ2-1; 10 bases match TRBD1. Germline CDR1 reads SGHTA; CDR2 reads FQGNSA. This CDR3 is built from 15 residues. J gave up 4 bases and V 5 bases, and 5 bases lay outside the gene matches. CDR3 sequence (DNA): TGTGCCAGCAGCCGGGACAGGGGAGGGTACAATGAGCAGTTCTTC. Protein product: CASSRDRGGYNEQFF.

This clone was detected once. The chain is built from TRBV28 and TRBJ2-1, with 9 bases that match TRBD2. The CDR3 spans 16 residues. V shed 5 bases, J shed 4 bases, and the junction held 9 bases outside the gene matches. CDR1 MDHEN and CDR2 SYDVKM come from the germline V gene. As DNA, the CDR3 is TGTGCCAGCAGTCCCCGGGTAGCGGGGGCATACAATGAGCAGTTCTTC. Its translation: CASSPRVAGAYNEQFF.

The chain has TRBV5-6 and TRBJ1-1; no clear D. Germline CDR1 reads SGHDT; CDR2 reads YYEEEE. V shed 3 bases and J shed 4 bases, with 10 bases lying between them. This CDR3 spans 13 amino acids. CDR3 residues: CASSSRTLTEAFF. The CDR3 nucleotides are TGTGCCAGCAGCTCGAGGACGCTCACTGAAGCTTTCTTT.

J is TRBJ1-3 and V is TRBV30; D unclear. Germline CDR1 is GTSNPN and CDR2 is SVGIG (reference sequence). With 4 bases removed from V and 0 bases from J, the gap between germline ends came to 16 bases. This CDR3 contains 16 residues. Here the CDR3 reads CAWNSGFSSSGNTIYF. DNA for the CDR3: TGTGCCTGGAATTCGGGGTTCTCCTCCTCTGGAAACACCATATATTTT.

V is TRBV28 and J is TRBJ2-2; possibly TRBD1 for D (6 bases). In germline, CDR1 is MDHEN, CDR2 SYDVKM. The CDR3 sequence is 13 residues long. Deletions cut 6 bases from V and 4 bases from J, with 9 bases between. The CDR3 is CASRPGATGELFF. DNA for the CDR3: TGTGCCAGCAGGCCAGGGGCCACCGGGGAGCTGTTTTTT.

The J gene is TRBJ2-3, the V gene TRBV15, with D maybe TRBD2 (5 bases). This CDR3 comprises 15 residues. Germline V gives CDR1 LNHNV, CDR2 YYDKDF (reference sequence). Trimming took off 0 bases at V and 1 base at J, with 8 bases between the two ends. CDR3 in amino acids: CATSREVGGTDTQYF. CDR3 in DNA: TGTGCCACCAGCAGAGAAGTGGGAGGCACAGATACGCAGTATTTT.

The gene calls are TRBV4-2 and TRBJ2-5; possible D gene TRBD2, 5 bases. Looked up from germline, CDR1 is LGHNA and CDR2 is YNFKEQ. V lost 0 bases and J 3 bases, leaving 11 bases between the germline ends. The CDR3 length is 15 residues. The CDR3 DNA is TGTGCCAGCAGCCAAGAACTTACTAGGGAAGAGACCCAGTACTTC. Translated, it gives CASSQELTREETQYF.

About this clone: The junction does not match germline at one end; this may be a read error. The CDR3: CAIKGTSDNEQFF. The CDR3 nucleotides are TGTGCCATCAAAGGCACCTCCGACAATGAGCAGTTCTTC. The chain employs TRBV10-3 and TRBJ2-1; D is uncertain. The CDR3 is 13 amino acids. Germline assignment: CDR1 ENHRY and CDR2 SYGVKD.

The J gene is TRBJ2-2, the V gene TRBV19; D gene uncertain. Trimming took 4 bases from V and 3 from J, leaving 9 bases between them. The CDR3 length is 14 residues. Germline assignment: CDR1 LNHDA and CDR2 SQIVND (reference sequence). CDR3: CASSTGTHTGELFF. In DNA, the CDR3 is TGTGCCAGTAGTACCGGAACCCACACCGGGGAGCTGTTTTTT.

This sequence joins TRBV27 and TRBJ2-2, with D possibly being TRBD1 (5 bases). V was clipped by 3 bases and J by 2 bases, with 13 bases between them. The germline V gene encodes CDR1 MNHEY and CDR2 SMNVEV (reference sequence). The CDR3 is made up of 16 amino acids. CDR3 amino acids: CASSLKGNFNTGELFF. CDR3 sequence (DNA): TGTGCCAGCAGTTTGAAGGGGAACTTTAACACCGGGGAGCTGTTTTTT.

The V and J genes are TRBV7-2 and TRBJ2-7; a weak D match, TRBD2 (7 bases). In germline, CDR1 is SGHTA, CDR2 FQGNSA. This CDR3 has 16 amino acids. Trimming left V 6 bases short and J 1 base short, with 19 bases between. In DNA, the CDR3 is TGTGCCAGCAGTCCTCGGGGGGCGGGAGCGTCCTACGAGCAGTACTTC. Translating it yields CASSPRGAGASYEQYF.

The chain links TRBV15 to TRBJ2-7, with 7 bases lining up with TRBD2. The V and J ends lost 6 bases and 2 bases, in that order; junction bases with no gene match: 13. From germline, CDR1 is LNHNV and CDR2 YYDKDF (reference sequence). This CDR3 is 16 amino acids long. This CDR3 reads CATSRGGDRAPYEQYF. Here the CDR3 DNA reads TGTGCCACCAGTCGTGGGGGGGACCGAGCACCCTACGAGCAGTACTTC.

The rearrangement joins TRBV7-2 to TRBJ1-3, with D unclear. Germline assignment: CDR1 SGHTA and CDR2 FQGNSA. The CDR3 has 16 residues. Trimming stripped 1 base from V and 2 bases from J, with 12 bases between. The CDR3 nucleotides are TGTGCCAGCAGCTTAGTTGGTTCAGGCCCTGGAAACACCATATATTTT. This gives the protein CASSLVGSGPGNTIYF.

As regards this clone: This sample also contains other DNA sequences that code for the same CDR3. V and J are TRBV5-1 and TRBJ1-1; the D is unclear. The V and J ends lost 0 bases and 1 base respectively, with 10 bases between them. Germline values: CDR1 SGHRS, CDR2 YFSETQ. This CDR3 region has 15 residues. CDR3 amino acids: CASSLVGGQNTEAFF. DNA of the CDR3: TGCGCCAGCAGCTTGGTCGGTGGCCAGAACACTGAAGCTTTCTTT.

The chain carries TRBV9 and TRBJ2-7; D uncertain. The CDR3 runs 14 residues. The V end was cut by 1 base, the J end by 0 bases, with 8 bases between. Germline V gives CDR1 SGDLS, CDR2 YYNGEE. Here the CDR3 DNA reads TGTGCCAGCAGCGTACTACCGAGCTCCTACGAGCAGTACTTC. Its protein product is CASSVLPSSYEQYF.

Turning to this clone: Other DNA sequences in this sample translate to the same CDR3. This chain connects TRBV18 to TRBJ2-5, with TRBD2 as a possible D gene (6 bases). Germline lookup yields CDR1 KGHSH and CDR2 LQKENI. V was pared by 1 base and J by 5 bases, with 14 bases between. This CDR3 is built from 15 residues. CDR3 nucleotide sequence: TGTGCCAGCTCACCACTCGCTGGTGGAGGGGAGACCCAGTACTTC. Its protein is CASSPLAGGGETQYF.

The rearrangement links TRBV7-2 to TRBJ1-6; D possibly corresponds to TRBD1 (5 bases). Trimming removed 2 bases at V and 14 bases at J, with 19 bases between. Germline CDR1 is SGHTA and CDR2 is FQGNSA. The CDR3 sequence is 15 residues long. The CDR3 region is CASSLNRGSISSLHF. CDR3 in DNA: TGTGCCAGCAGCTTAAATCGGGGCTCTATCTCATCCCTCCACTTT.

This sequence joins TRBV9 and TRBJ2-2, with D perhaps assigned TRBD1 or TRBD2 (5 bases each). Germline assignment: CDR1 SGDLS and CDR2 YYNGEE. V lost 3 bases and J lost 7, with 16 bases in between. CDR3 length: 15 amino acids. This CDR3 is CASSATGTISGELFF. Written as DNA, the CDR3 is TGTGCCAGCAGCGCAACCGGGACGATTAGCGGGGAGCTGTTTTTT. Variable domain in full (rest from reference TRBV9 and TRBJ2-2): DSGVTQTPKHLITATGQRVTLRCSPRSGDLSVYWYQQSLDQGLQFLIQYYNGEERAKGNILERFSAQQFPDLHSELNLSSLELGDSALYFCASSATGTISGELFFGEGSRLTVL.

This chain connects TRBV6-1 to TRBJ1-2; 7 nucleotides match TRBD1. CDR1 is MNHNS, CDR2 SASEGT, per germline. V shed 6 bases and J 6 bases; nucleotides not matched to a gene: 10. The CDR3 totals 14 residues. CDR3 DNA: TGTGCCAGCAGCCCAGGGGGGGGGCTCAATGGCTACACCTTC. This encodes CASSPGGGLNGYTF.

Concerning this clone: Other DNA sequences in the sample encode the same CDR3. The gene calls are TRBV5-1 and TRBJ2-3, with 7 bases that match TRBD2. The CDR3 extends over 16 amino acids. In germline, CDR1 is SGHRS, CDR2 YFSETQ. Trimming at V came to 0 bases and at J to 1 base, leaving 5 bases not matched to a gene. The chain's CDR3 is CASSLAPAGGTDTQYF. DNA of the CDR3: TGCGCCAGCAGCTTGGCCCCGGCGGGAGGCACAGATACGCAGTATTTT.

CDR3 loop: CACSSREWYEQYF. As DNA, the CDR3 is TGTGCCTGCTCAAGCAGGGAATGGTACGAGCAGTACTTC. The J gene is TRBJ2-7, the V gene TRBV6-6; D might be TRBD1 (5 bases). Germline V gene data show CDR1 as MNHNY and CDR2 as SVGAGI (reference sequence). This CDR3 has 13 amino acids. V was shortened by 11 bases and J by 4 bases, with 18 bases between the two germline ends.

In DNA form, the CDR3 reads TGTGCCAGCAGTTTACAAGGCCTAGCGGGACCCAGCTCCTACAATGAGCAGTTCTTC. Translation gives CASSLQGLAGPSSYNEQFF. J is TRBJ2-1 and V is TRBV27; 9 bases line up with TRBD2. CDR1 and CDR2 from the germline V gene are MNHEY and SMNVEV (reference sequence). The CDR3 runs to 19 residues. With 2 bases clipped from V and 0 bases from J, the junction kept 11 bases outside the gene matches.

The V gene is TRBV18, the J gene TRBJ2-3; no clear D gene. Germline CDR1 reads KGHSH; CDR2 reads LQKENI. The V end lost 3 bases, the J end lost 6 bases, and 7 bases lay between the germline ends. The length of the CDR3 is 12 residues. The CDR3 sequence is CASSPVSDTQYF. CDR3 bases: TGTGCCAGCTCACCCGTTTCGGATACGCAGTATTTT.

The chain is built from TRBV9 and TRBJ2-6; the D gene is possibly TRBD1 (6 bases). Trimming stripped 4 bases from V and 4 bases from J, with 27 bases between. The CDR3 extends over 20 amino acids. Germline V lookup: CDR1 SGDLS, CDR2 YYNGEE. The CDR3 spells CASSRPKDRDNAYGANVLTF. CDR3 DNA sequence: TGTGCCAGCAGCCGTCCTAAGGACAGAGATAACGCCTACGGGGCCAACGTCCTGACTTTC.

V is TRBV30 and J is TRBJ1-2, with 8 bases that match TRBD1. This CDR3 has 12 amino acids. V lost 2 bases, J lost 8 bases, and 4 bases stayed unmatched. Germline V gene lookup returns CDR1 GTSNPN and CDR2 SVGIG (reference sequence). This chain's CDR3 is CAWSQGARGYTF. The CDR3 DNA sequence: TGTGCCTGGAGTCAGGGGGCTAGAGGCTACACCTTC.